Listed below are T cell receptor beta chains from one sample, sequenced in a study of cytomegalovirus exposure and HLA in healthy donors. Sequencing used immunoSEQ multiplex PCR; TCRdb keeps in-frame clones, though not all of them. The repertoire holds 85,000 to 100,000 clones, with about two thirds as singletons. Specimen: PBMCs. The source is a man aged 45-65 years in good health and CMV-seronegative. Each CDR3 is given with its conserved first and last residue. A D gene is named only where the DNA matches it firmly. Not every row has a clone size; where given, it reads once, few, many or a size class.

D gene	V gene	J gene	clone size	CDR3 protein	CDR3 DNA
NA	TRBV5-1	TRBJ2-7	NA	CASSSTGLRSYEQYF	TGCGCCAGCAGCTCGACAGGTCTGCGTTCCTACGAGCAGTACTTC
TRBD1	TRBV9	TRBJ2-5	NA	CASSGGTGGRQETQYF	TGTGCCAGCAGCGGGGGGACAGGGGGACGCCAAGAGACCCAGTACTTC
NA	TRBV5-1	TRBJ2-2	once	CASSLQGATGELFF	TGCGCCAGCAGCTTGCAAGGGGCTACCGGGGAGCTGTTTTTT
TRBD1	TRBV5-4	TRBJ1-1	NA	CASSLQGDTEAFF	TGTGCCAGCAGCTTGCAGGGGGACACTGAAGCTTTCTTT
TRBD2	TRBV29-1	TRBJ2-2	few	CSGSRSAPGLAGEVGTGELFF	TGCAGCGGCTCCCGGTCGGCCCCGGGACTAGCGGGAGAGGTCGGGACCGGGGAGCTGTTTTTT
TRBD1	TRBV6-6	TRBJ1-6	NA	CASRPGTGLSPLHF	TGTGCCAGCAGACCCGGGACAGGGCTCTCACCCCTCCACTTT
NA	TRBV7-7	TRBJ2-3	NA	CASSFQRSTDTQYF	TGTGCTAGCAGCTTCCAGCGGAGCACAGATACGCAGTATTTT
NA	TRBV6-6	TRBJ2-3	NA	CASSFSGTDTQYF	TGTGCCAGCAGCTTCTCGGGCACAGATACGCAGTATTTT
TRBD2	TRBV5-1	TRBJ2-7	NA	CASSLLAGGTSYEQYF	TGCGCCAGCAGCTTGCTAGCGGGGGGTACCTCCTACGAGCAGTACTTC
TRBD2	TRBV30	TRBJ2-7	NA	CAWRATSGGYEQYF	TGTGCCTGGAGGGCAACTAGCGGGGGCTACGAGCAGTACTTC
NA	TRBV18	TRBJ1-1	NA	CASSPGGDTEAFF	TGTGCCAGCTCACCGGGGGGGGACACTGAAGCTTTCTTT
NA	TRBV7-7	TRBJ2-1	once	CASSFGGAYDEQFF	TGTGCTAGCAGCTTTGGGGGGGCCTATGATGAGCAGTTCTTC
TRBD1	TRBV29-1	TRBJ1-1	once	CSVEGPISGGAGFEAFF	TGCAGCGTGGAAGGCCCCATATCAGGGGGCGCGGGGTTTGAAGCTTTCTTT
NA	TRBV5-5	TRBJ1-4	NA	CASSLYITATNEKLFF	TGTGCCAGCAGCTTGTACATTACCGCAACTAATGAAAAACTGTTTTTT
NA	TRBV4-1	TRBJ2-2	NA	CASSQEATVVTGELFF	TGCGCCAGCAGCCAAGAAGCGACAGTAGTCACCGGGGAGCTGTTTTTT